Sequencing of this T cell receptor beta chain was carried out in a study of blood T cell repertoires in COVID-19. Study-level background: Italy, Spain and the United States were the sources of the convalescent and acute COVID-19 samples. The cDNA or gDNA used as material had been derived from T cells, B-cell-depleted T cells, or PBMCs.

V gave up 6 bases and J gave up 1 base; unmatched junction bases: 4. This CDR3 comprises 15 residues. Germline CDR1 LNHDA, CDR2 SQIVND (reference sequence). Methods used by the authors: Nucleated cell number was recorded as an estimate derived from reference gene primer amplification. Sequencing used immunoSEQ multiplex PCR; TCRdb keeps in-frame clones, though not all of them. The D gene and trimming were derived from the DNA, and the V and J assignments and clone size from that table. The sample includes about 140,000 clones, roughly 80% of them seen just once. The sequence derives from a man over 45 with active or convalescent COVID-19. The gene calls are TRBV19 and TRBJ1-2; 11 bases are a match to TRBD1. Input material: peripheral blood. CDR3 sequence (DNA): TGTGCCAGTAGCTTGGGACAGGGGGTTAACTATGGCTACACCTTC. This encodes CASSLGQGVNYGYTF.